Listed here is a single T cell receptor beta chain. This specimen belongs to a study of cytomegalovirus exposure and HLA in healthy donors. The PCR made use of 60 Vbeta and 13 Jbeta primers. Using immunoSEQ multiplex PCR, the repertoire was profiled, and TCRdb retains in-frame clones only, with some absent. Of under 150,000 clones in the sample, roughly 69% were seen once. The V end was cut by 3 bases, the J end by 0 bases, with 10 bases between. In germline, CDR1 is MNHNS, CDR2 SASEGT. The CDR3 is 15 amino acids. V usage is TRBV6-1 and J usage is TRBJ2-3, with D possibly being TRBD1 (6 bases). The sample consisted of PBMCs. The source of this sequence is a woman in her thirties or forties in good health and CMV-seropositive. For the CDR3, the DNA is TGTGCCAGCAGTGACGGGACAACTAGCACAGATACGCAGTATTTT. Translating it yields CASSDGTTSTDTQYF.